These T cell receptor beta chains were read from a single sample in a study of beta chain features in type 1 diabetes. Clones were read by immunoSEQ multiplex PCR, and TCRdb kept only the in-frame ones, dropping some. The profile shows roughly 250,000 clones, more than 65% of them singletons. The specimen was naive CD4+ T cells from blood. The origin of the receptors is a man aged 25 to 40 in good health. CDR3s include the opening cysteine and the closing phenylalanine or tryptophan. The D gene is left open where the match is weak. Rows give clone size only sometimes, using once, few, many, or a class for an expanded clone.

J: TRBJ2-5; D: .; V: TRBV4-1; length: 13; size: few; DNA: TGCGCCAGCAGCCAAGAGAAGGGAGAGACCCAGTACTTC; CDR3: CASSQEKGETQYF
J: TRBJ2-5; D: .; V: TRBV7-9; length: 14; size: few; DNA: TGTGCCAGCAGCCCAGGAAGGAGTGCAGAGACCCAGTACTTC; CDR3: CASSPGRSAETQYF
J: TRBJ2-5; D: .; V: TRBV29-1; length: 13; size: .; DNA: TGCAGCGTAGTAGGACTGGGGAAAGAGACCCAGTACTTC; CDR3: CSVVGLGKETQYF
J: TRBJ2-7; D: TRBD1; V: TRBV5-1; length: 15; size: .; DNA: TGCGCCAGCAGCTTGCAGGGACAGGTAACTTACGAGCAGTACTTC; CDR3: CASSLQGQVTYEQYF
J: TRBJ2-2; D: .; V: TRBV29-1; length: 14; size: .; DNA: TGCAGCGTTGCGGGACTCGAGAACACCGGGGAGCTGTTTTTT; CDR3: CSVAGLENTGELFF
J: TRBJ2-7; D: TRBD2; V: TRBV28; length: 16; size: few; DNA: TGTGCCAGCAGTTCGGGGACTAGCGGGAGACCGTACGAGCAGTACTTC; CDR3: CASSSGTSGRPYEQYF
J: TRBJ2-7; D: .; V: TRBV7-2; length: 11; size: once; DNA: TGTGCCAGCAGCTTAGGGGGCAAGCAGTACTTC; CDR3: CASSLGGKQYF
J: TRBJ1-3; D: .; V: TRBV30; length: 12; size: once; DNA: TGTGCCTGTCAGATCTCTGGAAACACCATATATTTT; CDR3: CACQISGNTIYF
J: TRBJ2-7; D: .; V: TRBV29-1; length: 14; size: .; DNA: TGCAGCGTTGACCTAGGGACTGCCGGCCGGGAGCAGTACTTC; CDR3: CSVDLGTAGREQYF
J: TRBJ2-5; D: .; V: TRBV30; length: 15; size: .; DNA: TGTGCCTGGAGCGGGGGCCAATCGTACCAAGAGACCCAGTACTTC; CDR3: CAWSGGQSYQETQYF
J: TRBJ2-4; D: .; V: TRBV18; length: 18; size: .; DNA: TGTGCCAGCTCACCAGTAGGCACAGGGACTCGAGCCAAAAACATTCAGTACTTC; CDR3: CASSPVGTGTRAKNIQYF
J: TRBJ2-5; D: .; V: TRBV25-1; length: 13; size: few; DNA: TGTGCCAGCAGGGGGGTGGCCCAAGAGACCCAGTACTTC; CDR3: CASRGVAQETQYF
J: TRBJ2-7; D: .; V: TRBV30; length: 13; size: .; DNA: TGTGCCTGGAGTGTCCAGGGGACGGGGGAGCAGTACTTC; CDR3: CAWSVQGTGEQYF
J: TRBJ2-1; D: .; V: TRBV28; length: 17; size: .; DNA: TGTGCCAGCAGTTTCACTTTCGTACGGGAGTTCTACAATGAGCAGTTCTTC; CDR3: CASSFTFVREFYNEQFF
J: TRBJ2-3; D: TRBD2; V: TRBV7-2; length: 13; size: .; DNA: TGTGCCAGCAGCTTAGGACTAGCTGATACGCAGTATTTT; CDR3: CASSLGLADTQYF
J: TRBJ2-1; D: .; V: TRBV30; length: 13; size: .; DNA: TGTGCCTGGAGTAGGAGCTCCTACAATGAGCAGTTCTTC; CDR3: CAWSRSSYNEQFF
J: TRBJ2-1; D: .; V: TRBV28; length: 12; size: .; DNA: TGTGCCAGCAGTTCCCCCACAAAGCCCTTAATCTTC; CDR3: CASSSPTKPLIF
J: TRBJ2-2; D: .; V: TRBV2; length: 14; size: .; DNA: TGTGCCAGCAGTGCCGGTCCGAACACCGGGGAGCTGTTTTTT; CDR3: CASSAGPNTGELFF
J: TRBJ1-1; D: .; V: TRBV30; length: 13; size: .; DNA: TGTGCCTGGAGCTCGACAGTGAACACTGAAGCTTTCTTT; CDR3: CAWSSTVNTEAFF
J: TRBJ1-1; D: .; V: TRBV7-2; length: 14; size: .; DNA: TGTGCCAGCAGCTTAGCGGGCGGCTACACTGAAGCTTTCTTT; CDR3: CASSLAGGYTEAFF
J: TRBJ2-3; D: .; V: TRBV21-1; length: 15; size: .; DNA: TGTGCCAGCAGCCCCAGCGGGGAGGTCACAGATACGCAGTATTTT; CDR3: CASSPSGEVTDTQYF